Following are 19 T cell receptor beta chains from one sample sequenced in a study of cytomegalovirus exposure and HLA in healthy donors. PCR used 60 Vbeta primers and 13 Jbeta primers. The repertoire was sequenced with immunoSEQ multiplex PCR; TCRdb's copy has only in-frame clones and lacks some. This table holds fewer than 200,000 clones, more than 75% found once. Sequenced: PBMCs. These receptor sequences come from a girl in the first two years of life in good health and CMV-seronegative.

A remark on this clone: Distinct nucleotide sequences in the sample also encode this CDR3. The chain has TRBV9 and TRBJ1-2; D might be TRBD1 (5 bases). The germline CDR1 and CDR2 sequences are SGDLS and YYNGEE. The CDR3 length is 15 residues. The V end was cut by 0 bases, the J end by 0 bases, with 9 bases between. CDR3 loop: CASSVGGAANYGYTF. The DNA for the CDR3 is TGTGCCAGCAGCGTAGGTGGGGCCGCTAACTATGGCTACACCTTC.

V is TRBV19 and J is TRBJ1-1; no clear D. V was clipped by 8 bases and J by 1 base, with 17 bases between them. This CDR3 contains 15 residues. Germline assignment: CDR1 LNHDA and CDR2 SQIVND (reference sequence). The DNA of the CDR3 is TGTGCCAGTTTTGTACGCCGACTGGAGAACACTGAAGCTTTCTTT. Protein: CASFVRRLENTEAFF.

In this sample, this clone turned up once. V and J are TRBV18 and TRBJ2-7; 9 bases align to TRBD1. This CDR3 is 18 amino acids long. Unmatched junction bases numbered 13, after V lost 1 base and J lost 3 bases. The V gene's germline CDR1 is KGHSH and CDR2 LQKENI. The CDR3 spells CASSPLKPLRQGGYEQYF. DNA for the CDR3: TGTGCCAGCTCACCACTCAAACCCCTTCGACAGGGGGGCTACGAGCAGTACTTC.

CDR3 coding DNA: TGCGCCAGCAGCTTGTTCCCGGCTAGTGCAACCTACGAGCAGTACTTC. Translating it yields CASSLFPASATYEQYF. The chain carries TRBV5-1 and TRBJ2-5; D unclear. The DNA end lines up better with TRBJ2-7; the J call may be wrong. The CDR3 consists of 16 residues. CDR1 is SGHRS, CDR2 YFSETQ, per germline.

This chain joins TRBV6-6 and TRBJ2-1; tentatively, D is TRBD1 (5 bases). The germline V and J ends were trimmed by 4 bases and 8 bases, with 12 bases remaining between them. The CDR3 is made up of 13 amino acids. Germline CDR1 is MNHNY and CDR2 is SVGAGI (reference sequence). Written as DNA, the CDR3 is TGTGCCAGCAGTTCAGGGCGGTATGATGAGCAGTTCTTC. Encoded protein: CASSSGRYDEQFF.

The chain combines TRBV10-3 with TRBJ2-3, with D uncertain. CDR1 ENHRY and CDR2 SYGVKD come from the germline V gene. This CDR3 contains 15 residues. The V and J ends lost 7 bases and 3 bases respectively, with 17 bases between them. This chain's CDR3 is CAIKKVLESTDTQYF. As DNA, the CDR3 is TGTGCCATCAAAAAGGTTCTAGAGTCAACAGATACGCAGTATTTT.

J is TRBJ2-7 and V is TRBV4-1, with 8 bases fitting TRBD1. Trimming removed 0 bases from V and 4 bases from J; junction bases left unmatched: 11. This CDR3 contains 17 residues. Germline V CDR1 and CDR2: MGHRA, YSYEKL. CDR3 in DNA: TGCGCCAGCAGCCAAGACGGGGGCAGGGGGCGCCGTTACGAGCAGTACTTC. Amino acids: CASSQDGGRGRRYEQYF.

The CDR3 protein is CASSFPLAGGDTGELFF. The CDR3 coding sequence is TGCGCCAGCAGCTTCCCCTTAGCGGGAGGGGACACCGGGGAGCTGTTTTTT. The chain recombines TRBV5-1 with TRBJ2-2; TRBD2 matches 11 bases. The CDR3 is 17 residues long. Per germline, CDR1 SGHRS and CDR2 YFSETQ. V trimming: 2 bases; J trimming: 3 bases; junction bases outside the gene matches: 6. Filled out from reference TRBV5-1 and TRBJ2-2, the complete variable domain reads KAGVTQTPRYLIKTRGQQVTLSCSPISGHRSVSWYQQTPGQGLQFLFEYFSETQRNKGNFPGRFSGRQFSNSRSEMNVSTLELGDSALYLCASSFPLAGGDTGELFFGEGSRLTVL.

The CDR3 nucleotides read TGCGCCAGCAGCCCCTTGTCGGGTTCACCCCTCCACTTT. Encoded protein: CASSPLSGSPLHF. The V and J genes are TRBV4-1 and TRBJ1-6; unclear D gene. Germline V lookup: CDR1 MGHRA, CDR2 YSYEKL. V was cut by 4 bases and J by 9 bases, with 10 bases left in between. The CDR3 is 13 amino acids.

V gene TRBV7-6 combines with J gene TRBJ2-7; a weak D match, TRBD1 (6 bases). CDR3 length: 18 amino acids. The V gene's germline CDR1 is SGHVS and CDR2 FNYEAQ. V was trimmed by 5 bases and J by 3 bases, leaving 26 bases between them. CDR3 loop: CASSQREQGRGSNYEQYF. The CDR3 nucleotides read TGTGCCAGCAGCCAAAGAGAACAGGGTAGAGGCTCTAACTACGAGCAGTACTTC.

CDR3 residues: CATSRPGGLAESYEQYF. The CDR3 bases are TGTGCCACCAGCAGACCCGGGGGACTAGCGGAGTCCTACGAGCAGTACTTC. The chain couples TRBV15 to TRBJ2-7; 11 positions agree with TRBD2. Germline CDR1 LNHNV, CDR2 YYDKDF (reference sequence). The CDR3 loop spans 17 amino acids. V was clipped by 2 bases and J by 1 base; unmatched bases: 7.

The chain has TRBV9 and TRBJ1-2, with 7 bases lining up with TRBD1. The V segment lost 3 bases and the J segment 5 bases; nucleotides outside the gene matches: 7. Germline CDR1 reads SGDLS; CDR2 reads YYNGEE. The length of the CDR3 is 14 residues. The CDR3 spells CASSDRDSAYGYTF. The CDR3 DNA reads as TGTGCCAGCAGCGACCGGGACAGCGCGTATGGCTACACCTTC.

The chain joins TRBV27 to TRBJ2-6, with D possibly matching TRBD1 (6 bases). CDR1 is MNHEY, CDR2 SMNVEV, per germline (reference sequence). The CDR3 totals 17 residues. V was trimmed by 3 bases and J by 2 bases, leaving 14 bases between them. CDR3 protein: CASSLLLGAAGANVLTF. CDR3 nucleotide sequence: TGTGCCAGCAGTTTGTTGTTGGGGGCTGCTGGGGCCAACGTCCTGACTTTC.

The rearrangement uses TRBV7-2 and TRBJ2-1; 10 nucleotides align to TRBD2. Germline CDR1 SGHTA, CDR2 FQGNSA. The V and J ends lost 5 bases and 4 bases, in that order; junction bases with no gene match: 5. The CDR3 runs 15 residues. In nucleotides, the CDR3 is TGTGCCAGCAGCAGAACTAGCGGGATTTACAATGAGCAGTTCTTC. It yields the protein CASSRTSGIYNEQFF.

The CDR3 bases are TGCGCCAGCAGCTTCGCAGACCGGAGAGAGCGGGGGGCCATCGAGCAGTACTTC. This encodes CASSFADRRERGAIEQYF. The chain joins TRBV5-1 to TRBJ2-7; 9 bases match TRBD2. The CDR3 has 18 amino acids. Germline values: CDR1 SGHRS, CDR2 YFSETQ. The trim removed 2 bases at V and 6 bases at J, leaving 18 bases unmatched.

This sequence joins TRBV5-5 and TRBJ1-5; the match to TRBD1 covers 12 bases. After removal of 4 bases from V and 6 bases from J, the junction contained 5 bases not matched to a gene. Germline-derived CDR1 and CDR2 are SGHKS and YYEKEE (reference sequence). The CDR3 is 15 residues long. CDR3: CASSPGQGAFQPQHF. CDR3 DNA: TGTGCCAGCAGCCCGGGACAGGGGGCATTTCAGCCCCAGCATTTT.

The V gene is TRBV9, the J gene TRBJ2-3, with D perhaps TRBD2 (6 bases). The CDR3 has 15 residues. Trimming took off 0 bases at V and 4 bases at J, with 12 bases between the two ends. Germline V gene lookup returns CDR1 SGDLS and CDR2 YYNGEE. Here the CDR3 reads CASSVAGDRADTQYF. In DNA form, the CDR3 reads TGTGCCAGCAGCGTAGCGGGAGATCGGGCAGATACGCAGTATTTT.

The rearrangement uses TRBV9 and TRBJ2-1; D not resolved. Trimming stripped 3 bases from V and 4 bases from J, with 11 bases between. This CDR3 is 14 amino acids long. Germline V CDR1 and CDR2: SGDLS, YYNGEE. The CDR3 loop reads CASSGPDWYNEQFF. The CDR3 DNA reads as TGTGCCAGCAGCGGACCCGACTGGTACAATGAGCAGTTCTTC.

This clone has just one count. The gene calls are TRBV5-3 and TRBJ2-7; TRBD2 matches at 10 bases. TRBV5-3 is filed as an ORF, its function uncertain. The V and J ends lost 0 bases and 3 bases, in that order; junction bases with no gene match: 3. The CDR3 contains 15 residues. The CDR3 sequence: CARSLDGTSDYEQYF. The CDR3 nucleotides read TGTGCCAGAAGCTTGGATGGGACTAGCGACTACGAGCAGTACTTC.